This T cell receptor beta chain was sequenced in a study of cytomegalovirus exposure and HLA in healthy donors. Whole-study results and caveats: About 90% or about 30% of the time was how often most TCR beta V segments were productive, according to an earlier analysis.

A multiplex PCR was run with 60 Vbeta primers and 13 Jbeta primers. Measured with immunoSEQ multiplex PCR; TCRdb has only the in-frame clones, and not every one. The data hold roughly 73,000 clones, with 70% to 85% observed a single time. The CDR3 has 14 residues. CDR1 is KGHSH, CDR2 LQKENI, per germline. Trimming left V 3 bases short and J 4 bases short, with 12 bases between. In regard to this clone: The antigen remains undetermined.

This sequence was found in a woman aged 50 to 65 in good health and CMV-seronegative. The specimen sequenced was PBMCs. The chain couples TRBV18 to TRBJ2-5; tentative D call: TRBD2 (6 bases). The CDR3 is CASSPSSGSETQYF. The DNA for the CDR3 is TGTGCCAGCTCACCCTCGAGCGGGTCAGAGACCCAGTACTTC.